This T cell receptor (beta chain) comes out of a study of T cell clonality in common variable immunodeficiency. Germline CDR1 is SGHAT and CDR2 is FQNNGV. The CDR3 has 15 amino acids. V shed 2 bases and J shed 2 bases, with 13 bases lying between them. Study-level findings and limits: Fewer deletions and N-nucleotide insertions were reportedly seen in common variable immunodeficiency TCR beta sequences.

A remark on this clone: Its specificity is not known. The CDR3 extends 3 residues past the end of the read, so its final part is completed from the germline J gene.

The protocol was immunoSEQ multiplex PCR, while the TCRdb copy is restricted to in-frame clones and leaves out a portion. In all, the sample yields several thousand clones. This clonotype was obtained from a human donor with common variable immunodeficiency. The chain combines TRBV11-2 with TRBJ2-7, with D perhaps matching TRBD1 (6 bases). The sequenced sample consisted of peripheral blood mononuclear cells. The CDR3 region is CASSLFPTGPYEQYF. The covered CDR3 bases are TGTGCCAGCAGCTTATTCCCAACAGGGCCCTACGAG.